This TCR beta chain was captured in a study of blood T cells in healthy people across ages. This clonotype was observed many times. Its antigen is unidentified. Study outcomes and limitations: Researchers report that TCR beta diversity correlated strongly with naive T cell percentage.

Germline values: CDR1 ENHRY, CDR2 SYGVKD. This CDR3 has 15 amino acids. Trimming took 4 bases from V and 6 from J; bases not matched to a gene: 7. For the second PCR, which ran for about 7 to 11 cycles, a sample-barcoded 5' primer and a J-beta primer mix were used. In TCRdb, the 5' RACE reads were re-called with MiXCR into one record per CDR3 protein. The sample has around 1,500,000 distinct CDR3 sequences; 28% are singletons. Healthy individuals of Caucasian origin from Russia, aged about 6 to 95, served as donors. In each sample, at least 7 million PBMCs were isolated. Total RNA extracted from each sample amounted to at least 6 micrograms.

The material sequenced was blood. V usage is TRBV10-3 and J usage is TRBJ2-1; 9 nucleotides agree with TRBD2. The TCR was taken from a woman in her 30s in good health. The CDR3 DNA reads TGTGCCATCAGTGTTTATGGCGGGGGGGCCAATGAGCAGTTCTTC. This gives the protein CAISVYGGGANEQFF.